This T cell receptor (beta chain) was profiled in a study of blood T cell repertoires in COVID-19. On the study more broadly: The analysed material was cDNA or gDNA that came from T cells, B-cell-depleted T cells, or PBMCs.

Repertoires were generated with immunoSEQ multiplex PCR, while TCRdb's copy carries only in-frame clones and drops some. The sample lists just under 40,000 clones; approximately 85% were seen once. CDR1 SEHNR and CDR2 FQNEAQ come from the germline V gene (reference sequence). Trimming removed 2 bases at V and 0 bases at J, with 5 bases between. The CDR3 contains 15 residues. The clonotype comes from a man aged 70 or older with acute or convalescent COVID-19. This chain connects TRBV7-9 to TRBJ2-6; D remains unclear. Specimen: peripheral blood. The CDR3 DNA reads as TGTGCCAGCAGCTTATTCCTCTCTGGGGCCAACGTCCTGACTTTC. Amino acid sequence: CASSLFLSGANVLTF.